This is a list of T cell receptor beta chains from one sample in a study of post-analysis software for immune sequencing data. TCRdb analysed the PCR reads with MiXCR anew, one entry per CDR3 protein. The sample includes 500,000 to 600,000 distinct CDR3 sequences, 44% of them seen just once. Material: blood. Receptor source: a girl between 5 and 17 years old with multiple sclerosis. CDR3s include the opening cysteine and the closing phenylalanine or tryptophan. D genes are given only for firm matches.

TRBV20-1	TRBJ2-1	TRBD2	CSARAEAGGHHEQFF
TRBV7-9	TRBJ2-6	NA	CASSSEGGGGANVLTF
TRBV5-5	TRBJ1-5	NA	CASSPGLMGKVQPQHF
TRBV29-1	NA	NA	CSQTGKQQDTYEQYF
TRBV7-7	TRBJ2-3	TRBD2	CAGSPRLAAAGDTQYF
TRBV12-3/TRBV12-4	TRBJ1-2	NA	CASSLGGRHYGYTF
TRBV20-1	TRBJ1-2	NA	CSAVTGGRYTF
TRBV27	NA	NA	CASSSSGGRAYEQYF
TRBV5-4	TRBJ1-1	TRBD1	CASNQDRGNTEAFF
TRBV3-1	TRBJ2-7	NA	CASSRVYEQYF
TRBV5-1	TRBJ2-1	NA	CASSSERGNEQFF
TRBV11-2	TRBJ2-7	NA	CASSSLGLYEQYF
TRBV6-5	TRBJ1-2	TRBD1	CASSYDTTGTGGYGYTF
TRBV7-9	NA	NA	CASSALGGRGAYEQYF
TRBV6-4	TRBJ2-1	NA	CASSETGLNEQFF
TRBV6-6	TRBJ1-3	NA	CASSYSSLRSGNTIYF
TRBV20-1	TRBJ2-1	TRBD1	CSAGQGFNEQFF
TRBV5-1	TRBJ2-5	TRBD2	CASKRLAGGQETQYF
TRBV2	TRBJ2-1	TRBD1	CASRDGDRGHHGQFF
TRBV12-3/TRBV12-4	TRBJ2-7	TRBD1	CASSLLGQGRSYEQYF
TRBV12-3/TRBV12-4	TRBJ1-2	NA	CASSRPGLLGVLGYTF
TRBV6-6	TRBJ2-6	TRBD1	CASQGELSGANVLTF
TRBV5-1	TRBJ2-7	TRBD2	CASSWEGSLLDEQYF
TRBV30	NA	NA	CATNSRAYEQYF